Following are 21 T cell receptor beta chains from one sample sequenced in a study of cytomegalovirus exposure and HLA in healthy donors. The study ran its PCR with 60 Vbeta and 13 Jbeta primers. Data came from immunoSEQ multiplex PCR; TCRdb stores just in-frame clones and leaves some out. The sample lists some 150,000 clones; 70% to 80% were seen once. The source material was PBMCs. The source is a human donor in good health.

This sequence joins TRBV7-9 and TRBJ2-3, with 14 bases lining up with TRBD2. Germline CDR1 SEHNR, CDR2 FQNEAQ (reference sequence). V dropped 1 base and J dropped 3; count of bases not matched to a gene: 3. This CDR3 has 17 residues. This CDR3 is CASSLGGLAGVTDTQYF. The DNA for the CDR3 is TGTGCCAGCAGCTTAGGGGGACTAGCGGGAGTAACAGATACGCAGTATTTT.

The V gene is TRBV10-2, the J gene TRBJ2-5; D remains ambiguous. The CDR3 extends over 13 amino acids. The V gene lost 4 bases and the J gene lost 4 bases, with 10 bases spanning the gap. Germline V lookup: CDR1 WSHSY, CDR2 SAAADI. CDR3 coding DNA: TGCGCCAGCAGTGGGCTAGTTGGAGAGACCCAGTACTTC. It is translated as CASSGLVGETQYF.

The V call is TRBV5-4, the J call TRBJ2-3; 14 bases match TRBD2. Germline V CDR1 and CDR2: SGHNT, YYREEE (reference sequence). J lost 2 bases, V lost 4 bases, and 15 bases had no gene match. The CDR3 is made up of 20 amino acids. The DNA of the CDR3 is TGTGCCAGCAGCCCTAGTCTCGGGACTAGCGGGAGTTCTCCCACAGATACGCAGTATTTT. Protein product: CASSPSLGTSGSSPTDTQYF.

V usage is TRBV5-1 and J usage is TRBJ2-7, with 10 nucleotides matching TRBD1. The CDR3 sequence is 15 residues long. From germline, CDR1 is SGHRS and CDR2 YFSETQ. The V segment lost 3 bases and the J segment 4 bases; nucleotides outside the gene matches: 7. The CDR3 loop reads CASSSRQGASYEQYF. DNA for the CDR3: TGCGCCAGCAGCTCCCGACAGGGGGCGAGTTACGAGCAGTACTTC. The variable domain in full, with the rest retrieved from reference TRBV5-1 and TRBJ2-7, is KAGVTQTPRYLIKTRGQQVTLSCSPISGHRSVSWYQQTPGQGLQFLFEYFSETQRNKGNFPGRFSGRQFSNSRSEMNVSTLELGDSALYLCASSSRQGASYEQYFGPGTRLTVT.

This chain links TRBV7-8 with TRBJ2-3; TRBD2 is a possible D gene (6 bases). Per germline, CDR1 SGHVS and CDR2 FQNEAQ. With 2 bases removed from V and 3 bases from J, the gap between germline ends came to 18 bases. The CDR3 totals 17 residues. Written as DNA, the CDR3 is TGTGCCAGCAGCTTATGGGTCAGTAGACTAGTAACAGATACGCAGTATTTT. This encodes CASSLWVSRLVTDTQYF.

This clone was picked up one time. This rearrangement joins TRBV5-6 to TRBJ2-2, with TRBD1 identical over 8 bases. The CDR3 covers 15 residues. Losses at the gene ends were 4 bases for V and 7 bases for J; bases not matched to a gene: 9. In germline, CDR1 is SGHDT, CDR2 YYEEEE. The CDR3 DNA reads as TGTGCCAGCAGCGCAGACAGGGGAGGCGGCGGGGAGCTGTTTTTT. It translates to CASSADRGGGGELFF.

The rearrangement uses TRBV7-9 and TRBJ2-1; 7 bases are shared with TRBD1. This CDR3 comprises 15 residues. V dropped 5 bases and J dropped 4; count of bases not matched to a gene: 8. The germline V gene encodes CDR1 SEHNR and CDR2 FQNEAQ (reference sequence). For the CDR3, the DNA is TGTGCCAGCAGCGCCACGACAGGGCCTTACAATGAGCAGTTCTTC. This sequence encodes CASSATTGPYNEQFF.

In this sample, this clone turned up once. The chain is built from TRBV5-4 and TRBJ2-5, with TRBD1 identical over 9 bases. V was clipped by 6 bases and J by 4 bases; unmatched bases: 7. The germline CDR1 and CDR2 sequences are SGHNT and YYREEE (reference sequence). CDR3 length equals 14 residues. In DNA form, the CDR3 reads TGTGCCAGCAACTCCTGGGACAGGGTAGAGACCCAGTACTTC. Amino acids: CASNSWDRVETQYF.

This clone was observed a handful of times. The chain uses TRBV10-2 and TRBJ2-7, with TRBD1 identical over 10 bases. Germline-derived CDR1 and CDR2 are WSHSY and SAAADI. The CDR3 sequence is 12 residues long. Germline trimming cut 6 bases from V and 11 bases from J; bases unmatched to any gene: 7. The DNA of the CDR3 is TGCGCCAGCAGGGATGACAGGGGGCTAAAGTACTTC. This encodes CASRDDRGLKYF.

In nucleotides, the CDR3 is TGTGCCAGTATGCAGGGGAACACTGAAGCTTTCTTT. As protein: CASMQGNTEAFF. This chain connects TRBV19 to TRBJ1-1; possible D gene TRBD1, 5 bases. Germline V CDR1 and CDR2: LNHDA, SQIVND (reference sequence). The CDR3 is 12 amino acids. Between the trimmed V and J ends, which lost 7 bases and 1 base, there was a span of 7 bases.

The chain's CDR3 is CSVGTSGIRNEQFF. CDR3 nucleotide sequence: TGCAGCGTGGGGACTAGCGGGATTAGGAATGAGCAGTTCTTC. The gene calls are TRBV29-1 and TRBJ2-1; TRBD2 matches at 13 bases. This CDR3 comprises 14 residues. From germline, CDR1 is SQVTM and CDR2 ANQGSEA. The V gene end was trimmed by 6 bases and the J gene end by 7 bases; junction bases not matched to a gene: 6.

The chain uses TRBV4-2 and TRBJ2-7; D call uncertain. The CDR3 covers 13 residues. Germline-derived CDR1 and CDR2 are LGHNA and YNFKEQ. Trimming removed 1 base at V and 12 bases at J, with 16 bases between. The CDR3 sequence is CASSQVKDTRAYF. In DNA form, the CDR3 reads TGTGCCAGCAGCCAAGTAAAAGACACCCGAGCGTACTTC.

The chain carries TRBV20-1 and TRBJ1-2; TRBD1 is a possible D gene (6 bases). Germline-derived CDR1 and CDR2 are DFQATT and SNEGSKA (reference sequence). This CDR3 has 11 residues. V lost 7 bases and J 12 bases, leaving 18 bases between the germline ends. The CDR3 sequence is CSVAPGDKNTF. CDR3 bases: TGCAGTGTGGCCCCAGGGGACAAGAACACCTTC.

The gene calls are TRBV6-6 and TRBJ2-1, with TRBD1 identical over 11 bases. From germline, CDR1 is MNHNY and CDR2 SVGAGI (reference sequence). The CDR3 has 15 residues. V lost 1 base and J lost 5; bases outside the gene matches: 1. The CDR3: CASSYWDRGNNEQFF. The CDR3 bases are TGTGCCAGCAGTTACTGGGACAGGGGGAACAATGAGCAGTTCTTC.

The V call is TRBV28, the J call TRBJ2-7, with TRBD1 identical over 7 bases. The V and J ends lost 6 bases and 2 bases, in that order; junction bases with no gene match: 10. This CDR3 has 15 amino acids. Germline values: CDR1 MDHEN, CDR2 SYDVKM. CDR3 coding DNA: TGTGCCAGCAGCCCCTCGACAGGGACCACCTACGAGCAGTACTTC. This gives the protein CASSPSTGTTYEQYF.

V is TRBV18 and J is TRBJ2-6; D is ambiguous. Germline CDR1 KGHSH, CDR2 LQKENI. The CDR3 has 15 residues. The V end was cut by 3 bases, the J end by 0 bases, with 6 bases between. The CDR3 protein is CASSPIHSGANVLTF. CDR3 DNA: TGTGCCAGCTCACCCATCCACTCTGGGGCCAACGTCCTGACTTTC.

The rearrangement links TRBV15 to TRBJ2-5; 7 bases agree with TRBD1. The germline V gene encodes CDR1 LNHNV and CDR2 YYDKDF (reference sequence). Trimming cost V 5 bases and J 5 bases; bases outside gene matches: 17. The CDR3 contains 17 residues. CDR3 residues: CATSPRRNRGGVETQYF. CDR3 sequence (DNA): TGTGCCACCAGCCCACGCCGGAACAGGGGCGGAGTGGAGACCCAGTACTTC.

This sequence joins TRBV29-1 and TRBJ2-3, with 10 bases identical to TRBD2. The CDR3 loop spans 16 amino acids. Trimming removed 3 bases from V and 4 bases from J; junction bases left unmatched: 10. Germline lookup yields CDR1 SQVTM and CDR2 ANQGSEA. The CDR3 nucleotides read TGCAGCGTTGAGCCCCAACTAGCGGGAACCTCAGATACGCAGTATTTT. Translating gives CSVEPQLAGTSDTQYF.

The gene calls are TRBV7-9 and TRBJ2-1, with D tentatively TRBD2 (6 bases). CDR1 SEHNR and CDR2 FQNEAQ come from the germline V gene (reference sequence). Trimming cost V 3 bases and J 1 base, with 13 bases left between them. This CDR3 is built from 16 residues. CDR3 coding DNA: TGTGCCAGCAGCTTCGGGTCGGGACTTTCCTACAATGAGCAGTTCTTC. This encodes CASSFGSGLSYNEQFF.

This clone was seen only a few times. CDR3: CASSLQTSYEQYF. The CDR3 DNA reads as TGTGCCAGCAGCCTTCAGACTAGCTACGAGCAGTACTTC. The chain couples TRBV7-9 to TRBJ2-7, with a possible D match to TRBD2 (6 bases). V was trimmed by 5 bases and J by 3 bases, leaving 11 bases between them. The CDR3 has 13 residues. Germline V CDR1 and CDR2: SEHNR, FQNEAQ (reference sequence).

The chain recombines TRBV27 with TRBJ1-5, with 8 bases identical to TRBD1. This CDR3 has 15 residues. J was trimmed by 1 base and V by 6 bases; bases with no gene match: 5. Germline CDR1 MNHEY, CDR2 SMNVEV (reference sequence). The CDR3 region is CASSLTGGSNQPQHF. CDR3 nucleotides: TGTGCCAGCAGCCTAACAGGGGGGAGCAATCAGCCCCAGCATTTT.